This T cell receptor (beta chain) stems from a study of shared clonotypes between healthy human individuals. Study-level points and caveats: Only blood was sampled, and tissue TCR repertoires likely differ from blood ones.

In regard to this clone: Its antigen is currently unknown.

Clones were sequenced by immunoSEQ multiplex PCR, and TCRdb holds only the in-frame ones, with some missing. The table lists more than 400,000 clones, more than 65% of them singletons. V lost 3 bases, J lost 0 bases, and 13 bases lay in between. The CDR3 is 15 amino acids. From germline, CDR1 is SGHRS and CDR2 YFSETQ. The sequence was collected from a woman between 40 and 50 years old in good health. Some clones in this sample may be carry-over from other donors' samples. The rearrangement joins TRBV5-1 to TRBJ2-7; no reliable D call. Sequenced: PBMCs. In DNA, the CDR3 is TGCGCCAGCAGCTCTGGCGCAGGCTACTCCTACGAGCAGTACTTC. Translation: CASSSGAGYSYEQYF.